Listed here are 16 T cell receptor beta chains from one sample, sequenced in a study of T cell changes during pregnancy in multiple sclerosis. Here immunoSEQ multiplex PCR was the method, and the copy in TCRdb shows in-frame clones only, minus some. The table shows 60,000 or so clones, with more than 75% occurring only once. The sequencing sample was made of peripheral blood from another person, used as feeder cells. The receptors were gathered from a human donor whose cells served as feeder cells for cultures in a pregnancy study.

The chain is built from TRBV9 and TRBJ2-6; D is ambiguous. V was cut by 0 bases and J by 1 base, with 14 bases left in between. The CDR3 loop spans 18 amino acids. Looked up from germline, CDR1 is SGDLS and CDR2 is YYNGEE. The CDR3 DNA reads TGTGCCAGCAGCGTAGCGGTAGGAGATGGGTCTGGGGCCAACGTCCTGACTTTC. Amino acid sequence: CASSVAVGDGSGANVLTF.

J is TRBJ2-3 and V is TRBV5-4; unclear D gene. Germline CDR1 is SGHNT and CDR2 is YYREEE (reference sequence). CDR3 length: 13 amino acids. V lost 2 bases to trimming and J lost 4 bases, with 8 bases between them. The CDR3 DNA reads TGTGCCAGCAGCTTCTATTGGGCAGATACGCAGTATTTT. This sequence encodes CASSFYWADTQYF.

The chain carries TRBV4-1 and TRBJ1-1; the D gene is possibly TRBD1 (6 bases). Germline CDR1 is MGHRA and CDR2 is YSYEKL. V was shortened by 4 bases and J by 4 bases, with 13 bases between the two germline ends. The CDR3 spans 14 residues. CDR3 in amino acids: CASSRDIIGTEAFF. CDR3 nucleotides: TGCGCCAGCAGCCGGGACATAATCGGCACTGAAGCTTTCTTT.

This chain links TRBV18 with TRBJ2-5; D may match TRBD1 or TRBD2 (5 bases each). Germline-derived CDR1 and CDR2 are KGHSH and LQKENI. The CDR3 extends over 16 amino acids. The V and J ends lost 0 bases and 4 bases respectively, with 15 bases between them. The CDR3 here is CASSPPEERRGETQYF. CDR3 bases: TGTGCCAGCTCACCACCGGAGGAGAGAAGGGGAGAGACCCAGTACTTC.

The chain joins TRBV21-1 to TRBJ1-5. TRBV21-1 is reported as a pseudogene. The CDR3 length is 14 residues. The CDR3 loop reads CASSKATEGQPQHF. The CDR3 DNA is TGTGCCAGCAGCAAAGCCACCGAGGGTCAGCCCCAGCATTTT.

The chain joins TRBV4-3 to TRBJ1-2; D is perhaps TRBD1 (6 bases). The CDR3 runs to 13 residues. The V end was cut by 0 bases, the J end by 6 bases, with 8 bases between. Germline V gene lookup returns CDR1 LGHNA and CDR2 YSLEER. CDR3 sequence (DNA): TGCGCCAGCAGCCAAGATAACAGGGATGGCTACACCTTC. As protein: CASSQDNRDGYTF.

The chain joins TRBV5-1 to TRBJ2-3; no definite D call. Trimming stripped 0 bases from V and 0 bases from J, with 2 bases between. Germline V gene sequence: CDR1 SGHRS, CDR2 YFSETQ. CDR3 length equals 13 residues. CDR3 in amino acids: CASSLDSTDTQYF. CDR3 DNA sequence: TGCGCCAGCAGCTTGGACAGCACAGATACGCAGTATTTT.

The rearrangement uses TRBV10-2 and TRBJ2-2; D tentatively fits TRBD1 or TRBD2 (5 bases each). V was shortened by 2 bases and J by 5 bases, with 9 bases between the two germline ends. Per the germline V gene, CDR1 is WSHSY and CDR2 is SAAADI. The CDR3 has 14 amino acids. CDR3 sequence: CASSEVWGTGELFF. CDR3 nucleotides: TGCGCCAGCAGTGAGGTCTGGGGGACCGGGGAGCTGTTTTTT.

The chain recombines TRBV6-1 with TRBJ1-1; D remains ambiguous. The CDR3 has 15 amino acids. Trimming removed 3 bases from V and 1 base from J, with 12 bases in between. Germline assignment: CDR1 MNHNS and CDR2 SASEGT. The CDR3 protein is CASSENGEANTEAFF. In nucleotides, the CDR3 is TGTGCCAGCAGTGAGAATGGGGAGGCGAACACTGAAGCTTTCTTT.

V and J are TRBV4-2 and TRBJ1-6, with 7 nucleotides matching TRBD1. V lost 0 bases and J lost 6; bases outside the gene matches: 20. Germline CDR1 LGHNA, CDR2 YNFKEQ. CDR3 length: 21 amino acids. This chain's CDR3 is CASSQDRLATGSVGGNSPLHF. Here the CDR3 DNA reads TGTGCCAGCAGCCAAGATCGATTAGCGACAGGGTCGGTGGGGGGTAATTCACCCCTCCACTTT.

The genes are TRBV11-3 and TRBJ2-1; 8 bases agree with TRBD1. The junction had 11 bases not matched to a gene; V was cut back by 5 bases and J by 2 bases. Per the germline V gene, CDR1 is SGHNT and CDR2 is YENEEA. This CDR3 region has 17 residues. In nucleotides, the CDR3 is TGTGCCAGCAGCCCAAGCCAGGGGGCGGGAACCTACAATGAGCAGTTCTTC. Its translation is CASSPSQGAGTYNEQFF.

The count of this clone is one. The gene calls are TRBV7-2 and TRBJ2-5; possibly TRBD2 for D (5 bases). Germline V gene lookup returns CDR1 SGHTA and CDR2 FQGNSA. V dropped 6 bases and J dropped 6 bases, with 23 bases sitting between them. CDR3 length equals 16 residues. CDR3 nucleotide sequence: TGTGCCAGCAGGCTTCCGGGATTAGGACGTGGACAGACCCAGTACTTC. Translation gives CASRLPGLGRGQTQYF.

V usage is TRBV4-1 and J usage is TRBJ1-4; D ambiguous. V lost 4 bases, J lost 5 bases, and 14 bases lay in between. The CDR3 is made up of 15 amino acids. Germline CDR1 reads MGHRA; CDR2 reads YSYEKL. The CDR3 is CASSLTQVANEKLFF. DNA for the CDR3: TGCGCCAGCAGCCTAACCCAGGTAGCAAATGAAAAACTGTTTTTT.

The chain has TRBV9 and TRBJ2-7; TRBD2 agrees at 8 bases. The CDR3 is 16 residues long. V shed 4 bases and J 0 bases; nucleotides not matched to a gene: 9. Germline CDR1 is SGDLS and CDR2 is YYNGEE. CDR3 sequence (DNA): TGTGCCAGCAGCCCCCGGGGGGGGATCCTCTCCTACGAGCAGTACTTC. Translated: CASSPRGGILSYEQYF. The full variable domain, with the rest looked up from reference TRBV9 and TRBJ2-7, is DSGVTQTPKHLITATGQRVTLRCSPRSGDLSVYWYQQSLDQGLQFLIQYYNGEERAKGNILERFSAQQFPDLHSELNLSSLELGDSALYFCASSPRGGILSYEQYFGPGTRLTVT.

The rearrangement uses TRBV19 and TRBJ2-1, with TRBD2 matching 13 bases. CDR1 LNHDA and CDR2 SQIVND come from the germline V gene (reference sequence). This CDR3 has 18 amino acids. V shed 4 bases, J shed 9 bases, and the junction held 15 bases outside the gene matches. In DNA form, the CDR3 reads TGTGCCAGTAGTACCGGCGGACTAGCGGGAGCTCTGAGGAGTGAGCAGTTCTTC. Amino acid sequence: CASSTGGLAGALRSEQFF.

The chain is built from TRBV11-2 and TRBJ1-1; D remains unclear. The CDR3 runs 12 residues. Germline V gene lookup returns CDR1 SGHAT and CDR2 FQNNGV. The V end lost 5 bases, the J end lost 8 bases, and 12 bases lay between the germline ends. The CDR3 DNA follows: TGTGCCAGCAGCCTTAACTGGGAAGAAGCTTTCTTT. As protein: CASSLNWEEAFF.